The text below deals with one T cell receptor beta chain. The data belong to a study of cytomegalovirus exposure and HLA in healthy donors. V lost 4 bases and J lost 2; bases outside the gene matches: 9. Germline-derived CDR1 and CDR2 are SGDLS and YYNGEE. The CDR3 is made up of 16 amino acids. PCR involved 60 Vbeta and 13 Jbeta primers. TCRdb's table, derived via immunoSEQ multiplex PCR, lists solely in-frame clones and lacks some. The data hold around 140,000 clones, with 78% observed a single time. The chain combines TRBV9 with TRBJ2-3; TRBD1 matches 8 bases. The receptor was isolated from a female donor in good health and CMV-seronegative. Input material: PBMCs. The CDR3 bases are TGTGCCAGCAGCCACCTTCAGGGGGCTACCACAGATACGCAGTATTTT. This sequence encodes CASSHLQGATTDTQYF. Using reference TRBV9 and TRBJ2-3 for the parts outside the CDR3, the full variable domain is DSGVTQTPKHLITATGQRVTLRCSPRSGDLSVYWYQQSLDQGLQFLIQYYNGEERAKGNILERFSAQQFPDLHSELNLSSLELGDSALYFCASSHLQGATTDTQYFGPGTRLTVL.